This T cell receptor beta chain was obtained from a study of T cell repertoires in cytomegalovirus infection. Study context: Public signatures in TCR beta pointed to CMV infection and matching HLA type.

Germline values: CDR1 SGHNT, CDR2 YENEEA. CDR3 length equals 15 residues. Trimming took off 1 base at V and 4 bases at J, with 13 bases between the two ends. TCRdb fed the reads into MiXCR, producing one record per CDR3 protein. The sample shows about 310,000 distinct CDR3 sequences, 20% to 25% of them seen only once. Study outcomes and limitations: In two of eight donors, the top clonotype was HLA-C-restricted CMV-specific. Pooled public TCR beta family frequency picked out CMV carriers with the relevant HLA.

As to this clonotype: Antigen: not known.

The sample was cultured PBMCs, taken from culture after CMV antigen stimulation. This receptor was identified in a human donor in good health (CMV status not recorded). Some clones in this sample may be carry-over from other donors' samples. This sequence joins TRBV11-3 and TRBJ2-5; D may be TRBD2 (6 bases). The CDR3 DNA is TGTGCCAGCAGCTTAGTTCGGCAGGGAGGAGAGACCCAGTACTTC. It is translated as CASSLVRQGGETQYF.